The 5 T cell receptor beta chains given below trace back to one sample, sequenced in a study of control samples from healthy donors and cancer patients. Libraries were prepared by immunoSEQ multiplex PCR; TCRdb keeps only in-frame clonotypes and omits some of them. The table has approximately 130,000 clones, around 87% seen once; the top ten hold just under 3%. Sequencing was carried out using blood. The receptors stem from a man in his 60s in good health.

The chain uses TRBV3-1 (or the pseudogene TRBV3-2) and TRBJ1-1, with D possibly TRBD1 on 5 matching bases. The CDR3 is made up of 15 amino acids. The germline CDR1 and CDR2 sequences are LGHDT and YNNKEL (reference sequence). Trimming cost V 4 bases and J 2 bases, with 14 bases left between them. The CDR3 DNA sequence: TGTGCCAGCAGCCCCGGGGCACTCGTTAACACTGAAGCTTTCTTT. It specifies CASSPGALVNTEAFF.

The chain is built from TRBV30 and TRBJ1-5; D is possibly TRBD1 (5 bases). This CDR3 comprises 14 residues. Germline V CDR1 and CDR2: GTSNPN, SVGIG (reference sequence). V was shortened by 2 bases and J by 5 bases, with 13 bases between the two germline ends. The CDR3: CAWSRKGKDQPQHF. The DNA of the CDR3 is TGTGCCTGGAGTAGGAAGGGGAAGGATCAGCCCCAGCATTTT. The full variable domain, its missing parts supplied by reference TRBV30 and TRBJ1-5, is SQTIHQWPATLVQPVGSPLSLECTVEGTSNPNLYWYRQAAGRGLQLLFYSVGIGQISSEVPQNLSASRPQDRQFILSSKKLLLSDSGFYLCAWSRKGKDQPQHFGDGTRLSIL.

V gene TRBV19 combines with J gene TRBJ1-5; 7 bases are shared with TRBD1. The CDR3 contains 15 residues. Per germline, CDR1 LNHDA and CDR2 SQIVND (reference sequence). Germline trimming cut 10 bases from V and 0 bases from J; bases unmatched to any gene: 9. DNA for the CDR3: TGTGCCACTACGACAGGGCCGAATAGCAATCAGCCCCAGCATTTT. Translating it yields CATTTGPNSNQPQHF.

The CDR3: CASSERSGQETQYF. In nucleotides, the CDR3 is TGTGCCAGCAGCGAGAGGTCGGGACAAGAGACCCAGTACTTC. J is TRBJ2-5 and V is TRBV9; possibly TRBD2 for D (5 bases). This CDR3 spans 14 amino acids. Trimming stripped 3 bases from V and 2 bases from J, with 11 bases between. From germline, CDR1 is SGDLS and CDR2 YYNGEE.

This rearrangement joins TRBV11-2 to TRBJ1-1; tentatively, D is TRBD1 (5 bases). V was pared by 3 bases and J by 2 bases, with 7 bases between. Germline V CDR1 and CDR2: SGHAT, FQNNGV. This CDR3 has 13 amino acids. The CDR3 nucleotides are TGTGCCAGCAGCTTGCAGGGAAACACTGAAGCTTTCTTT. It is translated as CASSLQGNTEAFF.